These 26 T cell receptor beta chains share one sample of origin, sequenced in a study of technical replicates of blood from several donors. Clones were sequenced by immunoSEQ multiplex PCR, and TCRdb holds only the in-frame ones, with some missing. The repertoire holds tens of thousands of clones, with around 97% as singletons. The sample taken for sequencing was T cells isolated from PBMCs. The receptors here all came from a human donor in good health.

CDR3 DNA: TGTGCCAGCAGCCAAGCCTCTGGGGCCAACGTCCTGACTTTC. Its protein product is CASSQASGANVLTF. The chain links TRBV27 to TRBJ2-6; D remains ambiguous. From germline, CDR1 is MNHEY and CDR2 SMNVEV (reference sequence). The CDR3 has 14 residues. V lost 6 bases to trimming and J lost 0 bases, with 6 bases between them.

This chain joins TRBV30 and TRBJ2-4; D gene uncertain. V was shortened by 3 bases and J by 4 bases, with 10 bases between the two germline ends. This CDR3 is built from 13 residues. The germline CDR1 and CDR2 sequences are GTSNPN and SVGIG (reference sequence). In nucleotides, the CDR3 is TGTGCCTGGAGCCTCGCACAGAAAAACATTCAGTACTTC. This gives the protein CAWSLAQKNIQYF. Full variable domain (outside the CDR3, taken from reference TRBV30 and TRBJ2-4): SQTIHQWPATLVQPVGSPLSLECTVEGTSNPNLYWYRQAAGRGLQLLFYSVGIGQISSEVPQNLSASRPQDRQFILSSKKLLLSDSGFYLCAWSLAQKNIQYFGAGTRLSVL.

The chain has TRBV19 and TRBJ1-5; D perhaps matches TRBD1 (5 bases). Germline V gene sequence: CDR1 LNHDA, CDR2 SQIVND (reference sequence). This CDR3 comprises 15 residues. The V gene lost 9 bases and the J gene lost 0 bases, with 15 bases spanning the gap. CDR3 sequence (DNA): TGTGCCAGCAATCCCGACAGTGATAGCAATCAGCCCCAGCATTTT. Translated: CASNPDSDSNQPQHF.

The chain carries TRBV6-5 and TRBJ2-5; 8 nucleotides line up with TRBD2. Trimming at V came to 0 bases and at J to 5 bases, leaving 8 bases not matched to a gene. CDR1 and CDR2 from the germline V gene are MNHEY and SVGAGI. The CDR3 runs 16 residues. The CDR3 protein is CASSYSGRGAWETQYF. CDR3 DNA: TGTGCCAGCAGTTACTCAGGGCGGGGGGCTTGGGAGACCCAGTACTTC.

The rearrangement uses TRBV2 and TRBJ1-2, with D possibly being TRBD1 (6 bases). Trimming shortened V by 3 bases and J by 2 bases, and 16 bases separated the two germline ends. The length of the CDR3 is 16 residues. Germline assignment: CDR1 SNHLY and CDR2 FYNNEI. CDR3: CASSEVPGHPNYGYTF. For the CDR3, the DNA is TGTGCCAGCAGTGAGGTCCCGGGACACCCAAACTATGGCTACACCTTC.

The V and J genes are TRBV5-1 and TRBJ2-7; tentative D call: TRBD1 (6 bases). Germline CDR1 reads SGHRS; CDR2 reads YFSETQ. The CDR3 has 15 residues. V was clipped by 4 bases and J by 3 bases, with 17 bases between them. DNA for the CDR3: TGCGCCAGCAGCCCCTATGGGGGCCCACTCTACGAGCAGTACTTC. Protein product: CASSPYGGPLYEQYF.

The chain's CDR3 is CASSTTGAYEQYF. CDR3 coding DNA: TGTGCCAGCAGTACCACAGGGGCCTACGAGCAGTACTTC. The gene calls are TRBV2 and TRBJ2-7; 7 positions match TRBD1. J gave up 2 bases and V 5 bases, and 3 bases lay outside the gene matches. There are 13 residues in the CDR3. Germline V lookup: CDR1 SNHLY, CDR2 FYNNEI.

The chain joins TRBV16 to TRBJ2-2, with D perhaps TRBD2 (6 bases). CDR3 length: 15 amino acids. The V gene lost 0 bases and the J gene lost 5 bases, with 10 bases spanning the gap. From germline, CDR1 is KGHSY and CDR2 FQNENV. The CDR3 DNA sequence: TGTGCCAGCAGCCAATCGGAGGGGCGGACCGGGGAGCTGTTTTTT. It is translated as CASSQSEGRTGELFF.

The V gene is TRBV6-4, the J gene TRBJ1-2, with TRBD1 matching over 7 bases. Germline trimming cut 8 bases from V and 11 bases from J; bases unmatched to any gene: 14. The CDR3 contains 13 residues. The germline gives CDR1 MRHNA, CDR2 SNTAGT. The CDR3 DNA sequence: TGTGCCAGCGGACCCCCGGACAGGCCTAATTACACCTTC. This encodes CASGPPDRPNYTF.

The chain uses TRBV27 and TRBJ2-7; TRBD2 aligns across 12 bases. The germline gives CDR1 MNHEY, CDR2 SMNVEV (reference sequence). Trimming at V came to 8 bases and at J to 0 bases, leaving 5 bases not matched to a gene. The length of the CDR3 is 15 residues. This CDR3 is CASLQLAGGSYEQYF. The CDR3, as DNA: TGTGCCAGCCTACAACTAGCGGGAGGCTCCTACGAGCAGTACTTC.

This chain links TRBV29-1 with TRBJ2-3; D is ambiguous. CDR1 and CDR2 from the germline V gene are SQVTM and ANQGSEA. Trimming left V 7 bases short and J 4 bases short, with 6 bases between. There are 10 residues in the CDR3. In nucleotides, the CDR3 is TGCAGCGCTACAGCAGATACGCAGTATTTT. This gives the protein CSATADTQYF.

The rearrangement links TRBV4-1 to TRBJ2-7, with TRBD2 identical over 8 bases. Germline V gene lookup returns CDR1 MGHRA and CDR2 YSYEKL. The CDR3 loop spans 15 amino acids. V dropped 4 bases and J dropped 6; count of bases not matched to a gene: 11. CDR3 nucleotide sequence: TGCGCCAGCAGCCCCCCGGGACTAGATAGCTCCGAGCAGTACTTC. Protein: CASSPPGLDSSEQYF.

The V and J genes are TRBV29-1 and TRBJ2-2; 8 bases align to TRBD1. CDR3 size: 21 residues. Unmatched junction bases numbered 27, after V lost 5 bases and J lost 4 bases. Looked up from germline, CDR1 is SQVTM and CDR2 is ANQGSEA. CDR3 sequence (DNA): TGCAGCGTTTTCCCCCGGTTTTCGAGCGGCAGGGGGCGAGAGGGCACCGGGGAGCTGTTTTTT. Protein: CSVFPRFSSGRGREGTGELFF.

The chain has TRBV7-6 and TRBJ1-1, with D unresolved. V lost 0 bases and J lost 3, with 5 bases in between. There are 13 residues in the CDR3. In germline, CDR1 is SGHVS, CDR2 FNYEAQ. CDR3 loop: CASSLAADTEAFF. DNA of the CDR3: TGTGCCAGCAGCTTAGCGGCAGACACTGAAGCTTTCTTT.

The CDR3 protein is CASVGGKKLFF. The DNA of the CDR3 is TGTGCCAGCGTGGGGGGGAAAAAACTGTTTTTT. The genes are TRBV28 and TRBJ1-4, with D perhaps matching TRBD1 (5 bases). This CDR3 spans 11 amino acids. CDR1 is MDHEN and CDR2 is SYDVKM in the germline V gene. The germline V and J ends were trimmed by 8 bases and 9 bases, with 10 bases remaining between them.

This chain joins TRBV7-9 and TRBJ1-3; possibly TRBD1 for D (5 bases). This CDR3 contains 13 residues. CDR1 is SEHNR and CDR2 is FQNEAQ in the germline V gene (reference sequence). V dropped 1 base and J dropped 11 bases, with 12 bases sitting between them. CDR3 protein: CASSLEPGSSIYF. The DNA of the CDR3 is TGTGCCAGCAGCTTAGAGCCAGGGTCCTCCATATATTTT.

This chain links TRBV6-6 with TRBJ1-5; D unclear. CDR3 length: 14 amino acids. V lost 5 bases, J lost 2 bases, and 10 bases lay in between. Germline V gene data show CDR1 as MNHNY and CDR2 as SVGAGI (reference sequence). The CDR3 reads CASSDRGGNQPQHF. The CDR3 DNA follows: TGTGCCAGCAGTGACCGGGGTGGCAATCAGCCCCAGCATTTT.

CDR3 DNA sequence: TGTGCCAGCAGCCAATCTCTCGGCCGAGGCTCTGGAAACACCATATATTTT. It specifies CASSQSLGRGSGNTIYF. V is TRBV16 and J is TRBJ1-3; D not resolved. The CDR3 is 17 amino acids. CDR1 and CDR2 (germline): KGHSY, FQNENV. Trimming left V 0 bases short and J 0 bases short, with 12 bases between.

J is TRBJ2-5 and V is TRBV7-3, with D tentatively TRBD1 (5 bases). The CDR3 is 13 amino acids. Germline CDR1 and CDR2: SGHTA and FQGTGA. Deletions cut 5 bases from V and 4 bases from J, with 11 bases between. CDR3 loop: CASSPAGPETQYF. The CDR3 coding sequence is TGTGCCAGCAGCCCGGCAGGGCCAGAGACCCAGTACTTC.

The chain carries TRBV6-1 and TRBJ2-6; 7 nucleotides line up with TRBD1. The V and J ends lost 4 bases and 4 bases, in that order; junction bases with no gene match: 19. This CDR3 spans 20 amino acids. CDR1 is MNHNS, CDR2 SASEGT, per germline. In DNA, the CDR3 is TGTGCCAGCAGTGCCTCACAGGGGATAAGTAGCCTGCCCGGGGCCAACGTCCTGACTTTC. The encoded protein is CASSASQGISSLPGANVLTF.

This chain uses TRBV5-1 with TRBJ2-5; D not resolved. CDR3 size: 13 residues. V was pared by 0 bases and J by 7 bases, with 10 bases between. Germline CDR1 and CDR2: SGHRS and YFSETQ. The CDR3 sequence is CASSLAWSGTQYF. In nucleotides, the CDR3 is TGCGCCAGCAGCTTGGCGTGGTCAGGGACCCAGTACTTC. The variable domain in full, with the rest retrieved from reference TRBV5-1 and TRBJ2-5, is KAGVTQTPRYLIKTRGQQVTLSCSPISGHRSVSWYQQTPGQGLQFLFEYFSETQRNKGNFPGRFSGRQFSNSRSEMNVSTLELGDSALYLCASSLAWSGTQYFGPGTRLLVL.

CDR3 protein: CASSPQYNSYEQYF. CDR3 DNA sequence: TGTGCCAGCAGCCCTCAATACAACTCCTACGAGCAGTACTTC. The chain recombines TRBV11-3 with TRBJ2-7; D gene unclear. The CDR3 extends over 14 amino acids. Looked up from germline, CDR1 is SGHNT and CDR2 is YENEEA. V gave up 5 bases and J gave up 0 bases, with 11 bases separating them. Combining the CDR3 with reference TRBV11-3 and TRBJ2-7 gives the whole variable domain EAGVVQSPRYKIIEKKQPVAFWCNPISGHNTLYWYLQNLGQGPELLIRYENEEAVDDSQLPKDRFSAERLKGVDSTLKIQPAELGDSAVYLCASSPQYNSYEQYFGPGTRLTVT.

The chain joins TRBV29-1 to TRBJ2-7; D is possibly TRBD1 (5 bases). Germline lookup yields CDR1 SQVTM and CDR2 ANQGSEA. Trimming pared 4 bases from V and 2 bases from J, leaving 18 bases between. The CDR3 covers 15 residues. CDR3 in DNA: TGCAGCGTTGTCCCCCTTTCGACAGAAACCTACGAGCAGTACTTC. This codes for CSVVPLSTETYEQYF.

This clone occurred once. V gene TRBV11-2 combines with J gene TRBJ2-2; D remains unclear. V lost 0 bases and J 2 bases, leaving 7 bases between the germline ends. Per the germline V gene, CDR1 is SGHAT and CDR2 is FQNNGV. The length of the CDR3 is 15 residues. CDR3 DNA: TGTGCCAGCAGCTTAGAGGCCTTAAACACCGGGGAGCTGTTTTTT. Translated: CASSLEALNTGELFF. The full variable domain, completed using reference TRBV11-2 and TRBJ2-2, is EAGVAQSPRYKIIEKRQSVAFWCNPISGHATLYWYQQILGQGPKLLIQFQNNGVVDDSQLPKDRFSAERLKGVDSTLKIQPAKLEDSAVYLCASSLEALNTGELFFGEGSRLTVL.

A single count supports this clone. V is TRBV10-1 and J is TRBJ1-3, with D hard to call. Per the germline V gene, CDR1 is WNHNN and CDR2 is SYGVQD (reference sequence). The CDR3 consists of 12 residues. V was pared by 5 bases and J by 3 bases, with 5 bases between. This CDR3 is CASSPGGNTIYF. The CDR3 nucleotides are TGCGCCAGCAGTCCGGGTGGAAACACCATATATTTT.

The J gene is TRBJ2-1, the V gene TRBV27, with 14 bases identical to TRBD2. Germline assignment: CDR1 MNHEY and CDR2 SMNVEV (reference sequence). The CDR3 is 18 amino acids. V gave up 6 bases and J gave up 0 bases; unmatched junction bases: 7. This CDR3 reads CASSSGLAGEGSYNEQFF. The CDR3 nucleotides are TGTGCCAGCAGCTCGGGACTAGCGGGAGAGGGCTCCTACAATGAGCAGTTCTTC.